Listed below are T cell receptor beta chains from one sample, sequenced in a study of blood T cell repertoires in COVID-19. Assay: immunoSEQ multiplex PCR; the TCRdb copy retains only in-frame clones and omits some. This table holds around 100,000 clones, roughly 92% found once. Material for sequencing was peripheral blood. These receptors originate from a woman between 50 and 59 years old with COVID-19, enrolled during active disease. Both conserved end residues are part of each CDR3. The D gene is left open where the match is weak. Expanded clones get a size class; other rows say once, few or many, or leave the size out.

abundance	v_gene	j_gene	d_gene	len	CDR3nt	CDR3aa
NA	TRBV20-1	TRBJ1-2	NA	11	TGCAGTGCTAGTGCACTCTATGGCTACACCTTC	CSASALYGYTF
once	TRBV9	TRBJ2-7	TRBD2	16	TGTGCCAGCAGCGTAGACCCAACGGGGGGGTCCTACGAGCAGTACTTC	CASSVDPTGGSYEQYF
NA	TRBV13	TRBJ2-2	NA	15	TGTGCCAGCAGCCCCCAGGGCGCTTACACCGGGGAGCTGTTTTTT	CASSPQGAYTGELFF
NA	TRBV6-5	TRBJ1-2	TRBD1	14	TGTGCCAGCAGTTACCAGGGGGGTCTCTATGGCTACACCTTC	CASSYQGGLYGYTF
NA	TRBV25-1	TRBJ2-7	TRBD2	17	TGTGCCAGCAGTGGCCAAATAGGGACTAGCAGTCGTTACGAGCAGTACTTC	CASSGQIGTSSRYEQYF
NA	TRBV5-1	TRBJ2-2	NA	14	TGCGCCAGCTCCAGGGGAGGGGGCACCGGGGAGCTGTTTTTT	CASSRGGGTGELFF
NA	TRBV5-1	TRBJ1-1	TRBD1	14	TGCGCCAGCAGCTACACAGGGGGTGGCACTGAAGCTTTCTTT	CASSYTGGGTEAFF
NA	TRBV19	TRBJ2-2	TRBD1	14	TGTGCCAGTAAAAGGACAGGGGATACCGGGGAGCTGTTTTTT	CASKRTGDTGELFF
NA	TRBV6-5	TRBJ2-7	TRBD1	14	TGTGCCAGCAGTCCCATTGTACAGGGGCCGGGGCAGTACTTC	CASSPIVQGPGQYF
NA	TRBV2	TRBJ1-5	TRBD1	16	TGTGCCAGCAGCGACAGGGGAAGAATTGGCAATCAGCCCCAGCATTTT	CASSDRGRIGNQPQHF
once	TRBV5-1	TRBJ2-2	NA	14	TGCGCCAGCAGCGGAACTAGCACCACCGGGGAGCTGTTTTTT	CASSGTSTTGELFF
NA	TRBV5-1	TRBJ1-1	TRBD1	16	TGCGCCAGCAGCTCTGGACAGGGGGGGTATAACACTGAAGCTTTCTTT	CASSSGQGGYNTEAFF
NA	TRBV5-1	TRBJ2-2	TRBD2	19	TGCGCCAGCAGCTTGCAACCTCGCGGGGGGGCCCGAATGGGCGGGGAGCTGTTTTTT	CASSLQPRGGARMGGELFF
NA	TRBV4-1	TRBJ2-3	TRBD1	15	TGCGCCACCGGAACAGGGGAGTTGAGCACAGATACGCAGTATTTT	CATGTGELSTDTQYF
NA	TRBV15	TRBJ1-5	TRBD1	17	TGTGCCACCAGCAGAGGAGGGCCAGGGGGCGTTGGACAGCCCCAGCATTTT	CATSRGGPGGVGQPQHF
NA	TRBV6-5	TRBJ2-7	NA	14	TGTGCCAGCAGTTCCGGGACATCTGTCTACGAGCAGTACTTC	CASSSGTSVYEQYF
NA	TRBV9	TRBJ1-2	TRBD1	15	TGTGCCAGCAGCCCTCGGACAGGGGAAGAATATGGCTACACCTTC	CASSPRTGEEYGYTF
NA	TRBV5-1	TRBJ1-4	TRBD1	18	TGCGCCAGCAGCTTGAGAGACGGGGGGACAGGGACTAATGAAAAACTGTTTTTT	CASSLRDGGTGTNEKLFF
NA	TRBV19	TRBJ1-1	NA	13	TGTGCCAGTAGTATGTGGGCGGGGGCTGAAGCTTTCTTT	CASSMWAGAEAFF
NA	TRBV29-1	TRBJ2-1	TRBD2	14	TGCAGCGTCGGAAGCGGGGGGTACTACAATGAGCAGTTCTTC	CSVGSGGYYNEQFF
NA	TRBV5-8	TRBJ1-4	NA	15	TGTGCCAGCAGCTTGGGGACAGTGACAAATGAAAAACTGTTTTTT	CASSLGTVTNEKLFF
NA	TRBV11-2	TRBJ1-2	NA	13	TGTGCCAGCAGCCTGGCCCACAGGGATGGCTACACCTTC	CASSLAHRDGYTF
once	TRBV6-2/TRBV6-3	TRBJ1-2	NA	18	TGTGCCAGCAGCTCCCTCCGGGGGACGGGGAACCCTAACTATGGCTACACCTTC	CASSSLRGTGNPNYGYTF
NA	TRBV19	TRBJ1-3	NA	16	TGTGCCAGTACTACCAGAGGGGGAGCCTCTGGAAACACCATATATTTT	CASTTRGGASGNTIYF
NA	TRBV4-1	TRBJ1-6	TRBD1	15	TGCGCCAGCAGCCAAGTGCAGGGGGAAAATTCACCCCTCCACTTT	CASSQVQGENSPLHF
NA	TRBV10-3	TRBJ1-1	TRBD1	15	TGTGCCATCAGCGTGGACAGGGTAGCGGACACTGAAGCTTTCTTT	CAISVDRVADTEAFF
once	TRBV5-5	TRBJ1-4	NA	15	TGTGCCAGCAGCTTGGATGCCGGTACAGTCGAAAAACTGTTTTTT	CASSLDAGTVEKLFF
few	TRBV30	TRBJ1-6	NA	13	TGTGCCTGGAGGGTGGAGGGTAGCTCACCCCTCCACTTT	CAWRVEGSSPLHF
NA	TRBV28	TRBJ1-5	NA	14	TGTGCCAGCAGTTTTCGGGGGTACAATCAGCCCCAGCATTTT	CASSFRGYNQPQHF
once	TRBV7-8	TRBJ1-4	TRBD1	15	TGTGCCAGCAGCCATTCCAGGGGGCTAAAGGAAAAACTGTTTTTT	CASSHSRGLKEKLFF
NA	TRBV19	TRBJ1-3	NA	17	TGTGCCAGTAGTATAGATCAAAGCATGAGCTCTGGAAACACCATATATTTT	CASSIDQSMSSGNTIYF
NA	TRBV7-9	TRBJ2-6	TRBD1	17	TGTGCCAGCAGCTTAACAGGGGGCGTTTCTGGGGCCAACGTCCTGACTTTC	CASSLTGGVSGANVLTF
NA	TRBV7-2	TRBJ2-3	TRBD2	17	TGTGCCAGCAGCTTAGCGGGGACGGGGGGGCTTACAGATACGCAGTATTTT	CASSLAGTGGLTDTQYF
NA	TRBV7-2	TRBJ1-6	TRBD1	15	TGTGCCAGCAGCGAAGCCAGGGGGTACCCCTCACCCCTCCACTTT	CASSEARGYPSPLHF
NA	TRBV30	TRBJ1-5	NA	13	TGTGCCTGGAGTGTATCAGGGGATCAGCCCCAGCATTTT	CAWSVSGDQPQHF
NA	TRBV6-5	TRBJ1-3	NA	14	TGTGCCAGCAGCGTTACTACCTCTGGAAACACCATATATTTT	CASSVTTSGNTIYF
NA	TRBV5-1	TRBJ2-1	TRBD2	15	TGCGCCAGCAGCTTGGTCCTAGCGGGGTACAATGAGCAGTTCTTC	CASSLVLAGYNEQFF
few	TRBV5-1	TRBJ2-5	TRBD1	15	TGCGCCAGCAAGCAGGGGGCGCAGGAGGAAGAGACCCAGTACTTC	CASKQGAQEEETQYF
NA	TRBV11-3	TRBJ2-3	TRBD2	15	TGTGCCAGCAGCACACGCGGGGGGATCACAGATACGCAGTATTTT	CASSTRGGITDTQYF
NA	TRBV18	TRBJ2-1	NA	13	TGTGCCAGCTCACCATTAGCCTCCAATGAGCAGTTCTTC	CASSPLASNEQFF
NA	TRBV3-1/TRBV3-2	TRBJ1-1	TRBD1	16	TGTGCCAGCAGCCAACGTCCGGGACAGGTGAACACTGAAGCTTTCTTT	CASSQRPGQVNTEAFF
NA	TRBV6-2/TRBV6-3	TRBJ1-1	NA	14	TGTGCCAGCAGTTCCAATGGGGGGGACACTGAAGCTTTCTTT	CASSSNGGDTEAFF
NA	TRBV10-2	TRBJ2-1	NA	13	TGCACCTGCGGGACTTCGCACTACAATGAGCAGTTCTTC	CTCGTSHYNEQFF
NA	TRBV30	TRBJ2-3	NA	16	TGTGCCTTCCTATTGGGGGCATGGGGGAGTGGAGATACGCAGTATTTT	CAFLLGAWGSGDTQYF
once	TRBV25-1	TRBJ1-5	TRBD1	13	TGTGCCAGCGGGGACAGGGGAGACCAGCCCCAGCATTTT	CASGDRGDQPQHF
NA	TRBV5-5	TRBJ1-5	NA	14	TGTGCCAGCAGCTTGCGAGTGTCTAATCAGCCCCAGCATTTT	CASSLRVSNQPQHF
NA	TRBV12-3/TRBV12-4	TRBJ2-1	NA	13	TGTGCCAGCAGTTTAGCGTCCGTCAATGAGCAGTTCTTC	CASSLASVNEQFF
NA	TRBV30	TRBJ2-2	TRBD1	13	TGTGCCTGGAGCGAGGGGGCGGGCGGGGAGCTGTTTTTT	CAWSEGAGGELFF
NA	TRBV5-5	TRBJ1-1	NA	15	TGTGCCAGCAGCTTGGAGGGGACAAGGGCCACTGAAGCTTTCTTT	CASSLEGTRATEAFF
NA	TRBV11-2	TRBJ2-2	NA	12	TGTGCCAGCAGCTTTCTGACCGGGGAGCTGTTTTTT	CASSFLTGELFF
NA	TRBV5-1	TRBJ2-1	NA	13	TGCGCCAGCAGCTTGGCAGGGAACAATGAGCAGTTCTTC	CASSLAGNNEQFF
NA	TRBV15	TRBJ1-4	NA	14	TGTGCCACCACCATCACAGGTACTAATGAAAAACTGTTTTTT	CATTITGTNEKLFF
NA	TRBV18	TRBJ1-5	NA	16	TGTGCCAGCTCAGCCTTGGAACAGGGAGGCAATCAGCCCCAGCATTTT	CASSALEQGGNQPQHF
NA	TRBV30	TRBJ2-3	TRBD2	16	TGTGCCTGGAGTGTCGCGCAGGGACTAAGCACAGATACGCAGTATTTT	CAWSVAQGLSTDTQYF
NA	TRBV12-3/TRBV12-4	TRBJ1-1	TRBD1	13	TGTGCCAGCAGCCTTTCAGGGACAGTAGGGCGCTTCTTT	CASSLSGTVGRFF
NA	TRBV7-2	TRBJ1-2	NA	14	TGTGCCAGCAGCTTAGGAGACACATACTATGGCTACACCTTC	CASSLGDTYYGYTF
NA	TRBV7-2	TRBJ2-7	TRBD2	15	TGTGCCAGCAGCTTAGTTGGCGGGGGGGCCGGCGAGCAGTACTTC	CASSLVGGGAGEQYF
NA	TRBV6-5	TRBJ1-1	NA	16	TGTGCCAGCAGTTACTCCCAGGGGACCATGAACACTGAAGCTTTCTTT	CASSYSQGTMNTEAFF
NA	TRBV10-3	TRBJ1-1	TRBD1	15	TGTGCCATCAGTGGCGGGCAGGGGGCTAACACTGAAGCTTTCTTT	CAISGGQGANTEAFF